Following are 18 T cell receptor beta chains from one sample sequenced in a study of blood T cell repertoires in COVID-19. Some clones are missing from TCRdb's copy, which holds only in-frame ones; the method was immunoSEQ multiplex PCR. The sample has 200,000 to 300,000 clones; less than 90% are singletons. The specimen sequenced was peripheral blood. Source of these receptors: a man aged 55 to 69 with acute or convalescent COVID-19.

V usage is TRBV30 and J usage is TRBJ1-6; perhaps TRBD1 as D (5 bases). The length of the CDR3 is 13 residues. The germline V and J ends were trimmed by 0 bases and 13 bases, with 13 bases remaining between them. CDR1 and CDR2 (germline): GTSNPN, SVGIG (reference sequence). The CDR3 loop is CAWSVGTLGPLHF. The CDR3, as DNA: TGTGCCTGGAGTGTAGGGACTTTGGGGCCCCTCCACTTT. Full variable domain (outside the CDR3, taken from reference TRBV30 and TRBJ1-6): SQTIHQWPATLVQPVGSPLSLECTVEGTSNPNLYWYRQAAGRGLQLLFYSVGIGQISSEVPQNLSASRPQDRQFILSSKKLLLSDSGFYLCAWSVGTLGPLHFGNGTRLTVT.

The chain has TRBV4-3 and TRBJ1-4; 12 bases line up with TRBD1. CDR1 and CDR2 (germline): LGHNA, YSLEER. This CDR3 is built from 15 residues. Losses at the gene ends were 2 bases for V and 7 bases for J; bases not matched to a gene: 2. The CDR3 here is CASSQPGQGAEKLFF. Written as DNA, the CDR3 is TGCGCCAGCAGCCAACCGGGACAGGGGGCTGAAAAACTGTTTTTT.

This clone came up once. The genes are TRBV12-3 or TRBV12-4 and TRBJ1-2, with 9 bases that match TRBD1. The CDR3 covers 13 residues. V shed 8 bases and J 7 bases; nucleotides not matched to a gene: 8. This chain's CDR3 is CASVRDRVLGYTF. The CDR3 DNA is TGTGCCAGCGTCCGGGACAGGGTTCTTGGCTACACCTTC.

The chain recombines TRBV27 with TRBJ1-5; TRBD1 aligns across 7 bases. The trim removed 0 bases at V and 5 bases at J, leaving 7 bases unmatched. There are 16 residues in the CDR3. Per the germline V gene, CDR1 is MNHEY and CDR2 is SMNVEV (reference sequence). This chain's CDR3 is CASSLSWQGVDQPQHF. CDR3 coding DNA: TGTGCCAGCAGTTTATCGTGGCAGGGGGTGGATCAGCCCCAGCATTTT.

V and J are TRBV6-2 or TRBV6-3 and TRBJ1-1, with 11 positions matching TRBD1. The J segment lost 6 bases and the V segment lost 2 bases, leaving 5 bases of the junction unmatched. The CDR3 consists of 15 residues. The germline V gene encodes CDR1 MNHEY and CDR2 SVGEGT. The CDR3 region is CASSYLRTGGSEAFF. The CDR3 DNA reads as TGTGCCAGCAGTTACCTAAGGACAGGGGGCTCTGAAGCTTTCTTT.

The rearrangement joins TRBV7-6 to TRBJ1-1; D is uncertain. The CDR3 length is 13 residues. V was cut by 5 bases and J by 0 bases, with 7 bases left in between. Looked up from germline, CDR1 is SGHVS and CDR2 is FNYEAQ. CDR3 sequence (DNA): TGTGCCAGCAGCCCACTCTTGAACACTGAAGCTTTCTTT. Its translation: CASSPLLNTEAFF. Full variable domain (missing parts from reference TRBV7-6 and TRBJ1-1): GAGVSQSPRYKVTKRGQDVALRCDPISGHVSLYWYRQALGQGPEFLTYFNYEAQQDKSGLPNDRFSAERPEGSISTLTIQRTEQRDSAMYRCASSPLLNTEAFFGQGTRLTVV.

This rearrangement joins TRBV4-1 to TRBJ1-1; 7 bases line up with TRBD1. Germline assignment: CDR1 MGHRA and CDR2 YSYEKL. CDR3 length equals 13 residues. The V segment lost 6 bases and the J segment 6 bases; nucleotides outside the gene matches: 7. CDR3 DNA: TGCGCCAGCAGACAGACAGGGCACGCTGAAGCTTTCTTT. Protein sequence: CASRQTGHAEAFF.

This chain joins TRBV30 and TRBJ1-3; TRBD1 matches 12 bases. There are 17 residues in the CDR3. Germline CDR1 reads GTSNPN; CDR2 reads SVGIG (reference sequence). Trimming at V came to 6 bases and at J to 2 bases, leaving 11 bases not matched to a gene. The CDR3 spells CACTGTGGDPPGNTIYF. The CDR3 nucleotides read TGTGCCTGTACCGGGACAGGGGGCGACCCCCCTGGAAACACCATATATTTT.

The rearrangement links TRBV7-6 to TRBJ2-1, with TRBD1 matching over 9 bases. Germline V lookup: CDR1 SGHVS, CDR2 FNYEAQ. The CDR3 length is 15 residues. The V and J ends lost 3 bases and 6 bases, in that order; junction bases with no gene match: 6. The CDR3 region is CASSFLKGQGNEQFF. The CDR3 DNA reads TGTGCCAGCAGCTTTCTTAAGGGACAGGGCAATGAGCAGTTCTTC.

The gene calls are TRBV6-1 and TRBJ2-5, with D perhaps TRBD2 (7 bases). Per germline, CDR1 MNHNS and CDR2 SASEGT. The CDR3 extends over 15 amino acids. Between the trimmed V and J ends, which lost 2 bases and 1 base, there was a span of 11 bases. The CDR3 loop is CASSEYAGAQETQYF. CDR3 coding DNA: TGTGCCAGCAGTGAATACGCGGGGGCCCAAGAGACCCAGTACTTC.

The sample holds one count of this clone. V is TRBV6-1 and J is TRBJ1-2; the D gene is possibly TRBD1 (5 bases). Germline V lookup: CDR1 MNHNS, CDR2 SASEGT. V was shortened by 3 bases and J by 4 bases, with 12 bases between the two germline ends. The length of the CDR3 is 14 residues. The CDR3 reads CASSDRGRGYGYTF. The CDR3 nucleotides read TGTGCCAGCAGTGATAGGGGAAGGGGCTATGGCTACACCTTC.

The CDR3: CASSLGQKAGELFF. CDR3 DNA: TGTGCCAGCAGCCTGGGACAGAAAGCCGGGGAGCTGTTTTTT. This rearrangement joins TRBV11-2 to TRBJ2-2, with 7 bases lining up with TRBD1. CDR1 and CDR2 from the germline V gene are SGHAT and FQNNGV. CDR3 length: 14 amino acids. Trimming removed 5 bases from V and 6 bases from J; junction bases left unmatched: 6.

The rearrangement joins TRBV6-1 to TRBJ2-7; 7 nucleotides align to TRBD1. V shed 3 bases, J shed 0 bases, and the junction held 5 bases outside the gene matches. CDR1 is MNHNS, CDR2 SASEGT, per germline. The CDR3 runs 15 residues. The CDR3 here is CASSDTGALSYEQYF. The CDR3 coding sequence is TGTGCCAGCAGTGACACAGGGGCCCTCTCCTACGAGCAGTACTTC.

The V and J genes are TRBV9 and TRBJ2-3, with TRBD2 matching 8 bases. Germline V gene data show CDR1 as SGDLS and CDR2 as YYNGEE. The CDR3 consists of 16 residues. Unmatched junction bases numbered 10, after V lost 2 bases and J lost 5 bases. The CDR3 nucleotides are TGTGCCAGCAGCGTTACGGGAGGGCCCCCAGAAGATACGCAGTATTTT. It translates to CASSVTGGPPEDTQYF.

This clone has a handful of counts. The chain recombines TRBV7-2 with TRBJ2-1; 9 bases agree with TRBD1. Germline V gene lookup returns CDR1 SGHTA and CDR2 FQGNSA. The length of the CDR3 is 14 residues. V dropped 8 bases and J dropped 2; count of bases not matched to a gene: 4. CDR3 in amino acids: CASQGDRAYNEQFF. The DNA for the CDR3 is TGTGCCAGCCAGGGGGACAGGGCCTACAATGAGCAGTTCTTC.

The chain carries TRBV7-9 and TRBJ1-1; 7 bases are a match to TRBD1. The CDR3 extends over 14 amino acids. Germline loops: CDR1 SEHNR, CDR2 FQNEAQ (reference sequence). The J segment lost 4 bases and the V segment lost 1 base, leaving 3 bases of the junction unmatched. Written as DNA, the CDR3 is TGTGCCAGCAGCTTAGAGACAGGGTTCACTGAAGCTTTCTTT. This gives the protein CASSLETGFTEAFF.

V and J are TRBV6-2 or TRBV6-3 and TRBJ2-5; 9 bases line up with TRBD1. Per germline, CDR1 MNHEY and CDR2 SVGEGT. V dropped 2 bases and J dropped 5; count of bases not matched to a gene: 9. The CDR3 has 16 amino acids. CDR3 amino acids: CASSYGTGTRLETQYF. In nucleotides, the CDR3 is TGTGCCAGCAGTTACGGGACAGGGACCCGGCTTGAGACCCAGTACTTC.

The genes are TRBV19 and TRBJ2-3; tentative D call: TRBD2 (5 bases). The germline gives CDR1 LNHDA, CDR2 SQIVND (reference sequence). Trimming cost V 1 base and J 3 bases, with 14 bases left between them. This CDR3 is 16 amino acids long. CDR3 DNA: TGTGCCAGTAGTATAGCCTCCCCTGGCGGGACAGATACGCAGTATTTT. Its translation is CASSIASPGGTDTQYF.